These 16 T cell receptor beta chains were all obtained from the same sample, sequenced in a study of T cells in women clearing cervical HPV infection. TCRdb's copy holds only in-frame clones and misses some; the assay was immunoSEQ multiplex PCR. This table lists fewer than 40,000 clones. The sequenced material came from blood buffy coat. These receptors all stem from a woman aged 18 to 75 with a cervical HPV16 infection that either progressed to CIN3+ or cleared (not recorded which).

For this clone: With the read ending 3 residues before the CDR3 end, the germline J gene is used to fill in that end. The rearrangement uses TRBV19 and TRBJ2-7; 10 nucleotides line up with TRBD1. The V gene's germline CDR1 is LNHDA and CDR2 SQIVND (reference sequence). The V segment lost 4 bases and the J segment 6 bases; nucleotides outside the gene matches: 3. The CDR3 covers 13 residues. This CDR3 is CASSRTGGGEQYF. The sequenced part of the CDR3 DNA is TGTGCCAGTAGTAGGACAGGGGGAGGCGAG.

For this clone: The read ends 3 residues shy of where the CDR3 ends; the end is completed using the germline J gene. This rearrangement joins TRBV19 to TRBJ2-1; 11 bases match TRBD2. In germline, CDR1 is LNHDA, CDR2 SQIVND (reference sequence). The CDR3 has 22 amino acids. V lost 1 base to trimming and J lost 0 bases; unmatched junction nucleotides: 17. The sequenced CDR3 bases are TGTGCCAGTAGTATAGTACCTCCATCGACTAGCGGGAAGCACAGCTCCTACAATGAG. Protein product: CASSIVPPSTSGKHSSYNE. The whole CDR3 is CASSIVPPSTSGKHSSYNEQFF.

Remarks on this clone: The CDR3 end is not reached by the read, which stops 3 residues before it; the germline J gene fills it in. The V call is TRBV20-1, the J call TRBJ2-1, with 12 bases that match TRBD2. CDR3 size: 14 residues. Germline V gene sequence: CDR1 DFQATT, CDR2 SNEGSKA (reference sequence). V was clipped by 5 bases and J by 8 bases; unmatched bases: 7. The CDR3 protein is CSADTSGRLDEQFF. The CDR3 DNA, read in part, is TGCAGTGCTGACACTAGCGGGAGGTTAGATGAG.

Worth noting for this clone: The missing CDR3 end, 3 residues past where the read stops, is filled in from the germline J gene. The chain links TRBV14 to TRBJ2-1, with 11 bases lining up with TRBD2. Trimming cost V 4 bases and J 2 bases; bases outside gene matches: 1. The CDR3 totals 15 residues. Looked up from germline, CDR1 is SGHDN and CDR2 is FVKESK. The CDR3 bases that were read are TGTGCCAGCAGCCCGGGACTAGCGGCCTACAATGAG. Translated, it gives CASSPGLAAYNE. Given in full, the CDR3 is CASSPGLAAYNEQFF.

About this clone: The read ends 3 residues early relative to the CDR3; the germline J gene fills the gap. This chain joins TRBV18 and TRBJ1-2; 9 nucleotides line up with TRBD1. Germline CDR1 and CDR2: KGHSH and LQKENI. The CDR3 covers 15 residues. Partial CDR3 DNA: TGTGCCAGCTCACCACTGGGACAGGGAATCTACGAC. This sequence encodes CASSPLGQGIYD. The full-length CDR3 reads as CASSPLGQGIYDYTF. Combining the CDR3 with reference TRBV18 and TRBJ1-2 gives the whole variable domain NAGVMQNPRHLVRRRGQEARLRCSPMKGHSHVYWYRQLPEEGLKFMVYLQKENIIDESGMPKERFSAEFPKEGPSILRIQQVVRGDSAAYFCASSPLGQGIYDYTFGSGTRLTVV.

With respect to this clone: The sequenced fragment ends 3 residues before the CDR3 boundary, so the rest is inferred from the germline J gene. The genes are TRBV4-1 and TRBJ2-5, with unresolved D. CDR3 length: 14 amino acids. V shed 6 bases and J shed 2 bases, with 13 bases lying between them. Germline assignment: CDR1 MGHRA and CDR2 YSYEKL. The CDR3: CASRPENRQETQYF. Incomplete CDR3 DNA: TGCGCCAGCAGACCCGAAAATAGACAAGAGACC.

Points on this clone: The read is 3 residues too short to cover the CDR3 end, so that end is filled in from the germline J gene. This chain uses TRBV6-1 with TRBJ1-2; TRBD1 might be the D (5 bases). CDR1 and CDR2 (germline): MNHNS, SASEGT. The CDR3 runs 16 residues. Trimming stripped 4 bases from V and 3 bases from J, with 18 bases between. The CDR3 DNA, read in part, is TGTGCCAGCAGTGGGGGACCGGGACTCGGTGACTATGGC. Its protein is CASSGGPGLGDYG. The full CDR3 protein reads CASSGGPGLGDYGYTF.

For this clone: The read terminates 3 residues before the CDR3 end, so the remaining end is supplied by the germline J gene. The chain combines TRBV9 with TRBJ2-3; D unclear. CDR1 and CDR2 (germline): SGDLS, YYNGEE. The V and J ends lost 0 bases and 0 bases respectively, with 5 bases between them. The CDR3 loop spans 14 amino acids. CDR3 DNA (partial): TGTGCCAGCAGCGTAGGCGGAAGCACAGATACG. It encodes CASSVGGSTDT. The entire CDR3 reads CASSVGGSTDTQYF.

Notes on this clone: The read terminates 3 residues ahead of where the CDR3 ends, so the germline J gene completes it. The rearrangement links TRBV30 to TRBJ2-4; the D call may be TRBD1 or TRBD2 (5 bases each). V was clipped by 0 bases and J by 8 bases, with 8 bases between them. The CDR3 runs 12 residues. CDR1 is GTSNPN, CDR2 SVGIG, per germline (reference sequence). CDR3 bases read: TGTGCCTGGAGTGTCCAGGGAGACATT. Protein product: CAWSVQGDI. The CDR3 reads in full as CAWSVQGDIQYF. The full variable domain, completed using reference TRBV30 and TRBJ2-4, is SQTIHQWPATLVQPVGSPLSLECTVEGTSNPNLYWYRQAAGRGLQLLFYSVGIGQISSEVPQNLSASRPQDRQFILSSKKLLLSDSGFYLCAWSVQGDIQYFGAGTRLSVL.

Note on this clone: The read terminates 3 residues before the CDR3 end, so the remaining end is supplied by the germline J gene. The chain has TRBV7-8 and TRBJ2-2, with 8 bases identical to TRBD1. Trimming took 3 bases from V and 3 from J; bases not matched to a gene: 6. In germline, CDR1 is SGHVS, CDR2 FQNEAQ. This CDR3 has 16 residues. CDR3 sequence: CASSFSGTGDTGELFF. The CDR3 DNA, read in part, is TGTGCCAGCAGCTTCTCCGGGACAGGTGACACCGGGGAG.

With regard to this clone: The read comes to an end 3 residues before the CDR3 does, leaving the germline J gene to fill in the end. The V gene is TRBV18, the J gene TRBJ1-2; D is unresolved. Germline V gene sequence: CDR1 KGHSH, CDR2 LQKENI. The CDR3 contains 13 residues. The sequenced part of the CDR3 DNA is TGTGCCAGCTCATATAGCGGGAACTACGAC. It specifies CASSYSGNYD. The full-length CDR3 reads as CASSYSGNYDYTF.

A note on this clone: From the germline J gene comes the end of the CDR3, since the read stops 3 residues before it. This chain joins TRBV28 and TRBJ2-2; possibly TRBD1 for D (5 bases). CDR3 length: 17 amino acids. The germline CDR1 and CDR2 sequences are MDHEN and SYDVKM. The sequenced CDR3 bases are TGTGCCAGCAGCCGCCGTTTAGGAATCTCTGGGGCCAACGTG. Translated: CASSRRLGISGANV. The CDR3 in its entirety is CASSRRLGISGANVLFF.

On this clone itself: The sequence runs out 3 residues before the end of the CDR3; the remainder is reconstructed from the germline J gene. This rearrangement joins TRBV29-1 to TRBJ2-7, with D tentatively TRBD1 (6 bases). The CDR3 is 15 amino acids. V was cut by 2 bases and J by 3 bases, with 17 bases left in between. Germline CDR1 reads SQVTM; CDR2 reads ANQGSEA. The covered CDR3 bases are TGCAGCGTTGAAAGTAAGACAGGAGGATACTACGAG. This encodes CSVESKTGGYYE. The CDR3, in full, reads CSVESKTGGYYEQYF.

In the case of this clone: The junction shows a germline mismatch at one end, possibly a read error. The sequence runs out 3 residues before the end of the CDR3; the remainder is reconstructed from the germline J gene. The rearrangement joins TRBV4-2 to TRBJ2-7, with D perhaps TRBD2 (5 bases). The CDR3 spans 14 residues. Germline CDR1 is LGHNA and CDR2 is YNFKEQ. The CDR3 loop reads CASSQDYGLYEQYF. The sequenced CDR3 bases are TGCGCCAGCAGCCAAGATTATGGACTCTACGAG.

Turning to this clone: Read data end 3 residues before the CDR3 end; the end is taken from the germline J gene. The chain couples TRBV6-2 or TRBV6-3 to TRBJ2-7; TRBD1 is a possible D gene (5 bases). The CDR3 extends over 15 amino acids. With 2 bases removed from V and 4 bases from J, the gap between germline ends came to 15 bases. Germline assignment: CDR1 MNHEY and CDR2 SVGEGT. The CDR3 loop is CASSYGWGQNYEQYF. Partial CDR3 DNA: TGTGCCAGCAGTTACGGGTGGGGCCAGAATTACGAG.

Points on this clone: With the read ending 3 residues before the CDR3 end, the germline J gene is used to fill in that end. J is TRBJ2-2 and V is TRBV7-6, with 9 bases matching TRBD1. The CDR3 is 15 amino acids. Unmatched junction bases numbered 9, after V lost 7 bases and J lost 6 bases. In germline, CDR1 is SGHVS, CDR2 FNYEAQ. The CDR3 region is CASISGQGYAGELFF. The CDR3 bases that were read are TGTGCCAGCATATCCGGACAGGGGTACGCCGGGGAG.